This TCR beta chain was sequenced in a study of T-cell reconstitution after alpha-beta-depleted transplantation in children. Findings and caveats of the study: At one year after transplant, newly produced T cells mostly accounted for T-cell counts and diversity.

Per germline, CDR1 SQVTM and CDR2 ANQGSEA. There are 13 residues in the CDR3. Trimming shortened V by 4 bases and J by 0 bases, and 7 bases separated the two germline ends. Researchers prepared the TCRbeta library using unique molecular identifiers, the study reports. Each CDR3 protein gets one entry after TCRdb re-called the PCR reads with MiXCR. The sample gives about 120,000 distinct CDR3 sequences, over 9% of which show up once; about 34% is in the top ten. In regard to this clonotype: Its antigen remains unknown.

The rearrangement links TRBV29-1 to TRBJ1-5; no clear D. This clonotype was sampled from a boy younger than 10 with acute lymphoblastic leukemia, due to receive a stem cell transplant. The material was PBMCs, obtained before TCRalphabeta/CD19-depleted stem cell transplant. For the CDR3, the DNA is TGCAGCGTTGGAGACGTTAGCAATCAGCCCCAGCATTTT. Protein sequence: CSVGDVSNQPQHF. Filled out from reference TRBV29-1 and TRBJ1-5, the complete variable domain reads SAVISQKPSRDICQRGTSLTIQCQVDSQVTMMFWYRQQPGQSLTLIATANQGSEATYESGFVIDKFPISRPNLTFSTLTVSNMSPEDSSIYLCSVGDVSNQPQHFGDGTRLSIL.